This T cell receptor (beta chain) was obtained from a study of T-cell memory formation after mild COVID-19. Broader study findings: Clones which contracted sat mainly in CM and EM if CD4+, and in EMRA if CD8+.

TCRalpha and TCRbeta libraries used 5'RACE with constant-segment primers and UMIs. MiXCR was run by TCRdb on the 5' RACE reads, yielding one entry per CDR3 protein. The sample yields 250,000 to 300,000 distinct CDR3 sequences, over 15% seen once. With respect to this clonotype: Antigen: not known.

This TCR derives from a man between 18 and 29 years old who had mild COVID-19 (a few samples of this study predate the infection). Cell type and time point are not known. Sequenced material: PBMCs or a T cell subset sorted from them (not recorded which).

The CDR3 DNA reads as TGCAGCGTAGAGAAAGCTTTCTTT. The encoded protein is CSVEKAFF. This chain joins TRBV29-1 and TRBJ1-1; unclear D gene. The CDR3 loop spans 8 amino acids. The germline CDR1 and CDR2 sequences are SQVTM and ANQGSEA. V shed 6 bases and J shed 9 bases, with 5 bases lying between them.